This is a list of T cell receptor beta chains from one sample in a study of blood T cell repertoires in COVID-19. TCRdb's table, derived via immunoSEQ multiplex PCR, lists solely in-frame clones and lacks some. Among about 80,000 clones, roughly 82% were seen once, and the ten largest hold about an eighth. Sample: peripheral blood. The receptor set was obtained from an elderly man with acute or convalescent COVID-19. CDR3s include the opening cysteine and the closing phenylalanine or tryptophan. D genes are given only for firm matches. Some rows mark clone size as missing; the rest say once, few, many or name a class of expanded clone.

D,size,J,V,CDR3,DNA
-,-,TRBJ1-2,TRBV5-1,CASSPRETNYGYTF,TGCGCCAGCAGCCCCAGGGAAACCAACTATGGCTACACCTTC
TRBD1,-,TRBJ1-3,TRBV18,CASSPPGTGEHTIYF,TGTGCCAGCTCACCACCCGGGACAGGGGAGCACACCATATATTTT
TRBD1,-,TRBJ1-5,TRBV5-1,CASSSGTESNQPQHF,TGCGCCAGCAGCTCCGGGACAGAAAGCAATCAGCCCCAGCATTTT
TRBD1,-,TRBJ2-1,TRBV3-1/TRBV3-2,CASSQERRGRQFF,TGTGCCAGCAGCCAAGAACGCAGGGGGCGGCAGTTCTTC
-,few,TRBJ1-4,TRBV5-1,CASSQGVGGEKLFF,TGCGCCAGCAGCCAAGGGGTCGGCGGTGAAAAACTGTTTTTT
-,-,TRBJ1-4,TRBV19,CASGRGSTNEKLFF,TGTGCCAGCGGTCGCGGATCAACTAATGAAAAACTGTTTTTT
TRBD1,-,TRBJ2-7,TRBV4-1,CASSRLLGTGGYEQYF,TGCGCCAGCAGCCGTTTGTTAGGGACAGGGGGCTACGAGCAGTACTTC
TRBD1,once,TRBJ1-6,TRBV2,CASSEDEGASSPLHF,TGTGCCAGCAGTGAAGACGAGGGGGCGTCCTCACCCCTCCACTTT
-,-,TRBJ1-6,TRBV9,CASSGSQGANSPLHF,TGTGCCAGCAGCGGGTCACAGGGAGCGAATTCACCCCTCCACTTT
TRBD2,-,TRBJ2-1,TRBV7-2,CASSFFPRASGGAGQFF,TGTGCCAGCAGCTTCTTCCCCCGGGCTAGCGGGGGGGCAGGGCAGTTCTTC
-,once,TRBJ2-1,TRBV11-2,CASSLERAYYNEQFF,TGTGCCAGCAGCTTAGAGCGGGCGTACTACAATGAGCAGTTCTTC
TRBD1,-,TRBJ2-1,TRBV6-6,CASSPDKTGIIYNEQFF,TGTGCCAGCAGTCCCGATAAGACAGGGATTATTTACAATGAGCAGTTCTTC
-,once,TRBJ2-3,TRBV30,CAWSVRGFLDTQYF,TGTGCCTGGAGTGTAAGAGGTTTTCTGGATACGCAGTATTTT
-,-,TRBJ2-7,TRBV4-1,CASSQDSDSYEQYF,TGCGCCAGCAGCCAAGACAGTGACTCCTACGAGCAGTACTTC
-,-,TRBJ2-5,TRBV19,CASSIESRGRGTQYF,TGTGCCAGTAGTATAGAGAGCAGGGGCCGAGGGACCCAGTACTTC
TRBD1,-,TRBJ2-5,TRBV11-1,CASSLIPGGLETQYF,TGTGCCAGCAGCTTAATTCCAGGGGGCTTGGAGACCCAGTACTTC
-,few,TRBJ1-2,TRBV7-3,CASSAQGSLGYTF,TGTGCCAGCAGCGCTCAGGGGTCGCTTGGCTACACCTTC
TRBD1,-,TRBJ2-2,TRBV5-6,CASSQGQGQGKLGTGELFF,TGTGCCAGCAGCCAAGGACAGGGACAAGGTAAGTTAGGCACCGGGGAGCTGTTTTTT
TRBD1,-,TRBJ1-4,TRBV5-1,CASSQGAEGTEKLFF,TGCGCCAGCAGTCAGGGGGCTGAAGGAACTGAAAAACTGTTTTTT
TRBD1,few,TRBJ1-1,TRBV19,CASGGTDTEAFF,TGTGCCAGTGGCGGGACAGACACTGAAGCTTTCTTT
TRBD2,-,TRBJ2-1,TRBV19,CASRGAPGLKRGSYNEQFF,TGTGCCAGTAGGGGAGCCCCGGGTCTAAAGCGGGGATCCTACAATGAGCAGTTCTTC
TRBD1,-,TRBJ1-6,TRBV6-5,CASSSGQASSHLHF,TGTGCCAGCAGTTCCGGACAGGCTTCGAGTCACCTCCACTTT
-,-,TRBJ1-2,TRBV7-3,CASSPAVGDGYTF,TGTGCCAGCAGCCCGGCGGTCGGAGATGGCTACACCTTC
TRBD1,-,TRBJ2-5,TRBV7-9,CASSGGTGEETQYF,TGTGCCAGCAGCGGAGGGACAGGGGAGGAGACCCAGTACTTC
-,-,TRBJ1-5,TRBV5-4,CASSKDRDQPQHF,TGTGCCAGCAGCAAAGACAGAGATCAGCCCCAGCATTTT
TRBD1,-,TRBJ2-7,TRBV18,CASSPQGAPIDEQYF,TGTGCCAGCTCGCCGCAGGGGGCACCGATCGACGAGCAGTACTTC
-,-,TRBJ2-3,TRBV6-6,CASSSPSSGTDTQYF,TGTGCCAGCAGTTCGCCGTCTAGCGGCACAGATACGCAGTATTTT
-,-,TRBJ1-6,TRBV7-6,CASRMQVNSPLHF,TGTGCCAGCAGGATGCAGGTGAATTCACCCCTCCACTTT
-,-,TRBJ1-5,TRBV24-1,CATSDTDTNQPQHF,TGTGCCACCAGTGATACCGACACCAATCAGCCCCAGCATTTT
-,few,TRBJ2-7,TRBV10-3,CAVQGYSYEQYF,TGTGCCGTCCAGGGTTATTCCTACGAGCAGTACTTC
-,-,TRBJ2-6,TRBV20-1,CSASEAPGANVLTF,TGCAGTGCTAGTGAGGCTCCCGGGGCCAACGTCCTGACTTTC
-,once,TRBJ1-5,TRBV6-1,CASSEAVQGNQPQHF,TGTGCCAGCAGTGAAGCGGTACAGGGCAATCAGCCCCAGCATTTT
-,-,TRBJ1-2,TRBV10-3,CASQANYGYTF,TGTGCCTCCCAGGCTAACTATGGCTACACCTTC